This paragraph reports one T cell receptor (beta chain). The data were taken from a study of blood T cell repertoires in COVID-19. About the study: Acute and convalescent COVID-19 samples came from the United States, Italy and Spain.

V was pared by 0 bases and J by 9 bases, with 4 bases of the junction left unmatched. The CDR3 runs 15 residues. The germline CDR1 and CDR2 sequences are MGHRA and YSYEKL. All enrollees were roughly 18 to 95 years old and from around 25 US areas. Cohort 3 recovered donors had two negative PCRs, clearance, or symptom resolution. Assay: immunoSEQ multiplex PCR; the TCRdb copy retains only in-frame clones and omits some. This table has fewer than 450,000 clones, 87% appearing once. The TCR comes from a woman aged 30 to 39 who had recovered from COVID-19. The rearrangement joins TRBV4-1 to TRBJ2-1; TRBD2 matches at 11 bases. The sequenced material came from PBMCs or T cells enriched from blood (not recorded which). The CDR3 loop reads CASSQDLAGGVEQFF. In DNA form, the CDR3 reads TGCGCCAGCAGCCAAGACCTAGCGGGGGGAGTTGAGCAGTTCTTC.